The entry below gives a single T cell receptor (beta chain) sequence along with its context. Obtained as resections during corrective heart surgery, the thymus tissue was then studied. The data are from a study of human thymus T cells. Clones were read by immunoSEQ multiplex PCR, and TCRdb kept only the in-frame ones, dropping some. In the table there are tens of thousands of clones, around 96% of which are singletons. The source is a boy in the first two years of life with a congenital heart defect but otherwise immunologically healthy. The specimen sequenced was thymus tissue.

DNA for the CDR3: TGTGCCAGCAGCGTAGACCCGGGGGATCTAGGGGGCACTCAAGAGACCCAGTACTTC. This gives the protein CASSVDPGDLGGTQETQYF. The gene calls are TRBV9 and TRBJ2-5, with D tentatively TRBD1 (7 bases). The germline CDR1 and CDR2 sequences are SGDLS and YYNGEE. V was shortened by 0 bases and J by 2 bases, with 23 bases between the two germline ends. This CDR3 has 19 amino acids.